This T cell receptor (beta chain) was sequenced in a study of tumor-infiltrating lymphocytes in primary liver carcinoma. Turning to the study itself: Ranging in age from 30 to 69 years, the patients were men and women. Sample counts of productive TCRbeta reads spanned roughly 3.5 to 7.13 million; these counts were similar across tissue types. General study findings and limits: Blood fell significantly below tumors in its top-250-clone fraction (p = 0.039). Overlap between tumor regions exceeded overlap of tumor with adjacent tissue or blood.

The V gene's germline CDR1 is MNHEY and CDR2 SVGAGI. The CDR3 runs 14 residues. Notes on this clonotype: Its matching antigen is unknown. The junction departs from germline at one end; a sequencing error may be responsible.

The tissue used was unsorted bulk material of roughly 17-34 mg. RNA and DNA were co-extracted from it with the AllPrep DNA/RNA mini kit. Total RNA (approximately 0.5 ug) served as template for TCR beta cDNA synthesis primed by a constant-region primer. Amplification in three nested multiplex PCR rounds with slightly modified ARM-PCR gave rise to TCR beta libraries. For around 10 cycles apiece, the opening two PCR rounds ran with TRBV1-TRBV30 forward primers and a C-beta reverse primer. Each CDR3 protein is one row after TCRdb ran MiXCR on the multiplex PCR reads. Of tens of thousands of distinct CDR3 sequences listed, 65% to 80% are singletons.

This receptor was taken from a man in his forties with primary liver carcinoma and hepatitis B virus infection. Sequencing input: liver tumor tissue from sampling region 5. The subset is: tumor region T5, tumor centre. The V and J genes are TRBV6-5 and TRBJ2-2; D perhaps matches TRBD2 (5 bases). The CDR3 loop reads CASSLTPSIGEPFF. The CDR3 DNA reads TGTGCCAGCAGTTTAACACCGAGCATCGGGGAGCCGTTTTTT.